What follows describes a single T cell receptor (beta chain). This sample is part of a study of blood T cell repertoires in COVID-19. About the study: The origin of the acute and convalescent COVID-19 samples was the United States, Italy and Spain.

The CDR3 is made up of 15 amino acids. V was pared by 3 bases and J by 4 bases, with 13 bases between. CDR1 is MNHEY and CDR2 is SMNVEV in the germline V gene (reference sequence). Original analysis: Cell counts per sample came from amplifying reference gene primers. Some clones are missing from TCRdb's copy, which holds only in-frame ones; the method was immunoSEQ multiplex PCR. V and J calls and clone size are those listed in that table; D and trimming were worked out from the DNA. Among about 130,000 clones, over 75% were seen once, and the ten largest hold over 9.5%. The V and J genes are TRBV27 and TRBJ2-1; D may be TRBD2 (6 bases). The sequencing input was peripheral blood. The TCR comes from a man aged 55 to 70 with acute or convalescent COVID-19. The CDR3: CASSLSEEGYNEQFF. The CDR3 region has the DNA TGTGCCAGCAGTTTGTCGGAGGAGGGGTACAATGAGCAGTTCTTC.